This T cell receptor beta chain was captured by sequencing in a study of blood T cell repertoires in COVID-19. Study-wide background: Both acute and convalescent COVID-19 samples were obtained from the United States, Italy and Spain. PBMCs, B-cell-depleted T cells, or T cells provided the cDNA or gDNA that made up the material.

V was pared by 5 bases and J by 6 bases, with 2 bases of the junction left unmatched. This CDR3 comprises 12 residues. Germline V lookup: CDR1 SNHLY, CDR2 FYNNEI. Authors' data handling: Estimated nucleated cell counts came from reference gene primer amplification. TCRdb's table, derived via immunoSEQ multiplex PCR, lists solely in-frame clones and lacks some. The DNA gave D and trimming, while V, J and clone size come from that table. In the table there are over 75,000 clones, about 83% of which are singletons. Sequenced input: peripheral blood. V is TRBV2 and J is TRBJ2-5; TRBD1 matches at 8 bases. The origin of this receptor is a human donor in a cohort sampled during active COVID-19. The CDR3 protein is CASSRQGQTQYF. CDR3 in DNA: TGTGCCAGCAGTCGACAGGGGCAGACCCAGTACTTC.